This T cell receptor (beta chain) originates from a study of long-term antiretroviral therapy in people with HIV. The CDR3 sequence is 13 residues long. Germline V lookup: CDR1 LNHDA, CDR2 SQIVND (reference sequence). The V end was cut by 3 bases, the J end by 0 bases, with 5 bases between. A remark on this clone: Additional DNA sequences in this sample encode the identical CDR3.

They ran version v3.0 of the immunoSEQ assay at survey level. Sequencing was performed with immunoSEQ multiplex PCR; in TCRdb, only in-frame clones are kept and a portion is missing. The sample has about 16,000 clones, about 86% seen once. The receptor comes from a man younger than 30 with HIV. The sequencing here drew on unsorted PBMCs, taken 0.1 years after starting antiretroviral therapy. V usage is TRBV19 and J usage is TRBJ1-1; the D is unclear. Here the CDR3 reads CASSIVLNTEAFF. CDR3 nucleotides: TGTGCCAGTAGTATTGTTCTGAACACTGAAGCTTTCTTT.